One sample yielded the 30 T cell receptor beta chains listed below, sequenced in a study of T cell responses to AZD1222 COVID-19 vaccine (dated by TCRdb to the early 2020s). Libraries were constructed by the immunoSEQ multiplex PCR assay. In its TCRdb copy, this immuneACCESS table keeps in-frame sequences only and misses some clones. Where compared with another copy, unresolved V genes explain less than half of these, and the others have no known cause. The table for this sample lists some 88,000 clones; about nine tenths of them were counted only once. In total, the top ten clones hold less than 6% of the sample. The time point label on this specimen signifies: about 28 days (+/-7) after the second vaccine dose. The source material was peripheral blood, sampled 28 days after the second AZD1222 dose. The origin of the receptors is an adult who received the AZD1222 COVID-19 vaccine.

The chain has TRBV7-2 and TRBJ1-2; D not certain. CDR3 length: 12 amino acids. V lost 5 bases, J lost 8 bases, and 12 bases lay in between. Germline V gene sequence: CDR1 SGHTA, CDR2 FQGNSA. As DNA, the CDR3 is TGTGCCAGCAGCCCCAGGACGGCAGGCTACACCTTC. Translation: CASSPRTAGYTF.

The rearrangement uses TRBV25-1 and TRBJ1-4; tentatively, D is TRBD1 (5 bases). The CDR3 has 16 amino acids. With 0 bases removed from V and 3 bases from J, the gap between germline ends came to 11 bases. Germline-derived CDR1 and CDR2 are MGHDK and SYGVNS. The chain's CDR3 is CASSEYKSGSNEKLFF. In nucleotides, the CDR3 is TGTGCCAGCAGTGAATATAAATCAGGGTCTAATGAAAAACTGTTTTTT.

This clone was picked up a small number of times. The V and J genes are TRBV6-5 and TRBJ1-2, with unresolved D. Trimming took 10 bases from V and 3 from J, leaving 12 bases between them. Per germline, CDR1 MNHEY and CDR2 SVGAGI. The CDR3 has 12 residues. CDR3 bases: TGTGCCACCCATCGACCGTACTATGGCTACACCTTC. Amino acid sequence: CATHRPYYGYTF.

The CDR3, as DNA: TGTGCCAGCAGTCTGGGGACAGGCTACAATCAGCCCCAGCATTTT. Translated: CASSLGTGYNQPQHF. The chain uses TRBV6-5 and TRBJ1-5; TRBD1 matches 8 bases. Trimming cost V 5 bases and J 3 bases; bases outside gene matches: 6. CDR3 size: 15 residues. Per germline, CDR1 MNHEY and CDR2 SVGAGI.

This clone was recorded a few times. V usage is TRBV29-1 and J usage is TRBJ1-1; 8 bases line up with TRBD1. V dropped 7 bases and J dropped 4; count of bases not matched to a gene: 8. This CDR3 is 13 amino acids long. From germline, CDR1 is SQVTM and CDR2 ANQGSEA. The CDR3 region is CSAKGQGGTEAFF. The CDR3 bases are TGCAGCGCAAAAGGACAGGGTGGCACTGAAGCTTTCTTT.

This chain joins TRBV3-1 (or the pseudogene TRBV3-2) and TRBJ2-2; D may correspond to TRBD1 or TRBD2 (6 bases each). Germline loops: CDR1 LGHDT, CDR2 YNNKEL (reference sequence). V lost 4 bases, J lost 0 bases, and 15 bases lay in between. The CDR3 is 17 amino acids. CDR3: CASSPDLGGANTGELFF. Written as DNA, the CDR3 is TGTGCCAGCAGCCCTGATCTCGGGGGCGCGAACACCGGGGAGCTGTTTTTT.

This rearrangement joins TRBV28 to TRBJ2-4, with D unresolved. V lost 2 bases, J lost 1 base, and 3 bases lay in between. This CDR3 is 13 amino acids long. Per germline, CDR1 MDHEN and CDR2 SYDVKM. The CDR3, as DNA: TGTGCCAGCAGTTTACCCGCCAAAAACATTCAGTACTTC. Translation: CASSLPAKNIQYF.

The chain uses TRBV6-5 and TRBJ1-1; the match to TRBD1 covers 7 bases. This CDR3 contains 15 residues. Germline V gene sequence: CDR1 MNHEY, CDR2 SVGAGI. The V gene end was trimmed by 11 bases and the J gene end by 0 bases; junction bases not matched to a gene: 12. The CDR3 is CACCRAGGLNTEAFF. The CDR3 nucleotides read TGTGCCTGCTGCCGGGCAGGGGGGTTGAACACTGAAGCTTTCTTT.

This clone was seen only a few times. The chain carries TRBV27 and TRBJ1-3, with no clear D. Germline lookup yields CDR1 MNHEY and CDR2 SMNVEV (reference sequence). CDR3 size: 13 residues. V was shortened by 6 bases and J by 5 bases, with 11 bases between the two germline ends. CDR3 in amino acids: CASRSGDRNTIYF. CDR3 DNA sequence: TGTGCCAGCAGATCGGGTGATCGAAACACCATATATTTT.

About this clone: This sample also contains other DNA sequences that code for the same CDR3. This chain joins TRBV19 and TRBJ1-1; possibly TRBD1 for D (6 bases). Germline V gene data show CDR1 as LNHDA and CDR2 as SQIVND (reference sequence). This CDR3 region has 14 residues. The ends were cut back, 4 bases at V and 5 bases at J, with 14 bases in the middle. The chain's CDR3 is CASSRTGARTEAFF. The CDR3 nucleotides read TGTGCCAGTAGTAGGACGGGGGCTCGGACTGAAGCTTTCTTT.

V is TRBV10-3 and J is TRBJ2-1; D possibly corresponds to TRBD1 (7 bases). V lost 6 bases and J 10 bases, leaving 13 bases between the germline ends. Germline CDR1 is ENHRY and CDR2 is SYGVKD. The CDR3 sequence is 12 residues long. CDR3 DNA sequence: TGTGCCATCAGCAGGGGGGCTTACGAGCAGTTCTTC. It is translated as CAISRGAYEQFF.

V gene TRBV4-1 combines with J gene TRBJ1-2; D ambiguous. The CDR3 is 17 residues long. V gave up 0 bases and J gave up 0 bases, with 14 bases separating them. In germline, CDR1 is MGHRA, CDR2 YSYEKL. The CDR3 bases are TGCGCCAGCAGCCAAGATAATTCCCCCTTCTCTAACTATGGCTACACCTTC. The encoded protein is CASSQDNSPFSNYGYTF.

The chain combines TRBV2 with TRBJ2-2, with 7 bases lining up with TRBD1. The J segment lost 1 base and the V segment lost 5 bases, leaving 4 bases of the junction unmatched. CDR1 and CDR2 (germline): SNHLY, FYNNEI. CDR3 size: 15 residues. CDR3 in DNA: TGTGCCAGCAGTCGACAGGGCCTGAACACCGGGGAGCTGTTTTTT. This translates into CASSRQGLNTGELFF.

DNA of the CDR3: TGTGCCAGCAGCCAGGGGGCCGGGGCAAGGGTTGCGCAGTATTTT. Its protein is CASSQGAGARVAQYF. The V and J genes are TRBV14 and TRBJ2-3, with D possibly TRBD1 on 6 matching bases. Germline-derived CDR1 and CDR2 are SGHDN and FVKESK. Deletions cut 3 bases from V and 10 bases from J, with 20 bases between. CDR3 length: 15 amino acids.

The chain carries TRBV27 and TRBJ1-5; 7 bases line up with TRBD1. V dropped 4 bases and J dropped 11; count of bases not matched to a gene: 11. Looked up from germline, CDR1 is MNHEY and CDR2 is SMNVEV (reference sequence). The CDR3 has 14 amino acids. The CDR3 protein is CASSSGQVGAAQHF. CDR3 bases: TGTGCCAGCAGTTCAGGACAGGTCGGGGCCGCCCAGCATTTT.

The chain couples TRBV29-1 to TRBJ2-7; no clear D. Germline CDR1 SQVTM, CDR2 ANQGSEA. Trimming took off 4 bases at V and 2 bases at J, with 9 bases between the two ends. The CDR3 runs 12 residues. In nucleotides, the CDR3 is TGCAGCGTTGGGACGGCGACCTACGAGCAGTACTTC. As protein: CSVGTATYEQYF.

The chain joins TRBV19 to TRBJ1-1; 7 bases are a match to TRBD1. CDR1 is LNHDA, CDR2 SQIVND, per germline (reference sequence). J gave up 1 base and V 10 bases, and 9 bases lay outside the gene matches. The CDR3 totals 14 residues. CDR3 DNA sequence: TGTGCCACTTTTACCGGGACAGCGAACACTGAAGCTTTCTTT. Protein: CATFTGTANTEAFF.

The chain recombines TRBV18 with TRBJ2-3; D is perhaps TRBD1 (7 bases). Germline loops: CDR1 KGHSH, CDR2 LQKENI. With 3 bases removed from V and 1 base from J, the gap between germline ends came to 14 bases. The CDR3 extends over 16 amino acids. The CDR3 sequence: CASSPVAGQRTDTQYF. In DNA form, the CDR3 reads TGTGCCAGCTCACCGGTGGCGGGACAGCGCACAGATACGCAGTATTTT.

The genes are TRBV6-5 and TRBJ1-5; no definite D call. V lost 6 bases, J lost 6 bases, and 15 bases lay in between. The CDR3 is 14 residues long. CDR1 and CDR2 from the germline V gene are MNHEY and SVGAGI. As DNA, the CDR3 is TGTGCCAGCAGGTCAAATGCTCAAAGTCAGCCCCAGCATTTT. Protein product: CASRSNAQSQPQHF.

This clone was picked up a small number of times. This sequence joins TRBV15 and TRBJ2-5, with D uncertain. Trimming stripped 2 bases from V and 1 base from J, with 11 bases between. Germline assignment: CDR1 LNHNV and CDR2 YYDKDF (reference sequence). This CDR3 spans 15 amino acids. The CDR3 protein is CATSRSIGIQETQYF. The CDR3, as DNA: TGTGCCACCAGCAGATCTATAGGGATCCAAGAGACCCAGTACTTC.

The CDR3 coding sequence is TGTGCCAGCAGCTTATCCCCAGGGTATTGGGGCAATCAGCCCCAGCATTTT. This translates into CASSLSPGYWGNQPQHF. The J gene is TRBJ1-5, the V gene TRBV7-9; weak D call: TRBD1 (5 bases). The CDR3 covers 17 residues. The germline V gene has CDR1 SEHNR and CDR2 FQNEAQ (reference sequence). The V end was cut by 2 bases, the J end by 2 bases, with 16 bases between. The complete variable domain, with remaining parts taken from reference TRBV7-9 and TRBJ1-5, reads DTGVSQNPRHKITKRGQNVTFRCDPISEHNRLYWYRQTLGQGPEFLTYFQNEAQLEKSRLLSDRFSAERPKGSFSTLEIQRTEQGDSAMYLCASSLSPGYWGNQPQHFGDGTRLSIL.

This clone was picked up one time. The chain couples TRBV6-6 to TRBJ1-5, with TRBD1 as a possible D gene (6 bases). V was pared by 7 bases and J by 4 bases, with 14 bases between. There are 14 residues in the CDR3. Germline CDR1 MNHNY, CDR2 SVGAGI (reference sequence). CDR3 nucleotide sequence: TGTGCCAGCATCGCAGGGGAAAGGAATCAGCCCCAGCATTTT. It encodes CASIAGERNQPQHF.

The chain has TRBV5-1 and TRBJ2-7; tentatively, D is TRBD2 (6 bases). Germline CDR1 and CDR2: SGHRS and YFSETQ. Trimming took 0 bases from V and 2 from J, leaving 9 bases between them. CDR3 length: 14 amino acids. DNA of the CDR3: TGCGCCAGCAGCTTGGCCGGCGGGACCTACGAGCAGTACTTC. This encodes CASSLAGGTYEQYF. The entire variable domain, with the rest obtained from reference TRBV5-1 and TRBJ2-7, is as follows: KAGVTQTPRYLIKTRGQQVTLSCSPISGHRSVSWYQQTPGQGLQFLFEYFSETQRNKGNFPGRFSGRQFSNSRSEMNVSTLELGDSALYLCASSLAGGTYEQYFGPGTRLTVT.

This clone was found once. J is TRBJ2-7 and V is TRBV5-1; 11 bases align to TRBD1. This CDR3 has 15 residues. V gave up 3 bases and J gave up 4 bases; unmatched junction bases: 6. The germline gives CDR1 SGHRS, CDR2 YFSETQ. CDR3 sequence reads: CASSSLGQGVYEQYF. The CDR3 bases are TGCGCCAGCAGCTCGTTGGGACAGGGGGTTTACGAGCAGTACTTC.

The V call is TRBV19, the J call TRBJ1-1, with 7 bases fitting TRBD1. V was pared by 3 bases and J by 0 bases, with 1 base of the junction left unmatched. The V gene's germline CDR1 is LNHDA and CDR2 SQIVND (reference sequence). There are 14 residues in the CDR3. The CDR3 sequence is CASSIGTVNTEAFF. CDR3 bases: TGTGCCAGTAGTATCGGGACAGTGAACACTGAAGCTTTCTTT.

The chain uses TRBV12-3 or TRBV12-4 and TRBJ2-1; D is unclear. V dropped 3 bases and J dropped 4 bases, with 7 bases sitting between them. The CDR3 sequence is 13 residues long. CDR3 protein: CASSFYGYNEQFF. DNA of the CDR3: TGTGCCAGCAGTTTTTACGGGTACAATGAGCAGTTCTTC.

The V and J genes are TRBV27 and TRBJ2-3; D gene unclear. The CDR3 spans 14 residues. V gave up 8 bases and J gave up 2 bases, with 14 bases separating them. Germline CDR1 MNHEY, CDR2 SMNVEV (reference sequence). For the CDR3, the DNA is TGTGCCAGCTCCATGAGATTGACCACAGATACGCAGTATTTT. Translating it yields CASSMRLTTDTQYF.

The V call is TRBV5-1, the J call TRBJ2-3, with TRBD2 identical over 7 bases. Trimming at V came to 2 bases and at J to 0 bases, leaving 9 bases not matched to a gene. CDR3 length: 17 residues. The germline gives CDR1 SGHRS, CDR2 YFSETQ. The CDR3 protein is CASSFMASGDSTDTQYF. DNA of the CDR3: TGCGCCAGCAGCTTTATGGCCAGCGGGGACAGCACAGATACGCAGTATTTT.

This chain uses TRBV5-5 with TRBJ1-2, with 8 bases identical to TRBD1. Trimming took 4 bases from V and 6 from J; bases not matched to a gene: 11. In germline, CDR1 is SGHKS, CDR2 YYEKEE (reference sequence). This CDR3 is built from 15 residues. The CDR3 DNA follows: TGTGCCAGCAGCCCGGGCTGGACAGGGTTACATGGCTACACCTTC. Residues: CASSPGWTGLHGYTF.

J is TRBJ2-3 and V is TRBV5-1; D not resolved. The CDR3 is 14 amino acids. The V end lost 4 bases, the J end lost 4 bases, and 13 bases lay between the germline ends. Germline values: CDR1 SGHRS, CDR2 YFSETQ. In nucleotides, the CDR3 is TGCGCCAGCAGCCCGGCGTTTATATCAGATACGCAGTATTTT. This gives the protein CASSPAFISDTQYF. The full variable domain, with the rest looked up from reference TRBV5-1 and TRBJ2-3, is KAGVTQTPRYLIKTRGQQVTLSCSPISGHRSVSWYQQTPGQGLQFLFEYFSETQRNKGNFPGRFSGRQFSNSRSEMNVSTLELGDSALYLCASSPAFISDTQYFGPGTRLTVL.